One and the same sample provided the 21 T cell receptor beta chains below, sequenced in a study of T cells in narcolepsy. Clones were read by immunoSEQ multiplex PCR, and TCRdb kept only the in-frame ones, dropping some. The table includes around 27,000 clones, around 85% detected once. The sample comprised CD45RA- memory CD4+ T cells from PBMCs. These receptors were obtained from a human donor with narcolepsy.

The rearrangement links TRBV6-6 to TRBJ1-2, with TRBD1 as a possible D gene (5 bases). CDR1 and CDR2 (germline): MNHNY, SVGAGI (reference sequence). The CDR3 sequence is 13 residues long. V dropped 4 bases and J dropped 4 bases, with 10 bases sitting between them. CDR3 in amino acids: CASSLGVFYGYTF. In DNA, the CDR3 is TGTGCCAGCAGTTTAGGGGTCTTCTATGGCTACACCTTC.

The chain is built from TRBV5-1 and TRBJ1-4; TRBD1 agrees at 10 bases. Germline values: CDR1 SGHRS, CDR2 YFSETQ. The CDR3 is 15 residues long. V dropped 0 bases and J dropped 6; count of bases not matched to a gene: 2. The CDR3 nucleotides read TGCGCCAGCAGCTTGGATGGGACAGGGGATGAAAAACTGTTTTTT. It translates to CASSLDGTGDEKLFF.

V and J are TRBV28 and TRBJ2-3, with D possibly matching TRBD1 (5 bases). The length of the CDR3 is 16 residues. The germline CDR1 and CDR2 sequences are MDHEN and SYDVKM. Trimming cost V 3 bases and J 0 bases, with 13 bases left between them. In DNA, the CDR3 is TGTGCCAGCAGTTTGGGGCGCTGGGTTAGCACAGATACGCAGTATTTT. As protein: CASSLGRWVSTDTQYF.

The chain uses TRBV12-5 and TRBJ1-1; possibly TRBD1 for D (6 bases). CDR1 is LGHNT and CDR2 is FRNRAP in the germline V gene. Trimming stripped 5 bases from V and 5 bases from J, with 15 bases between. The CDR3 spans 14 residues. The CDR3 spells CASGLRGGRTEAFF. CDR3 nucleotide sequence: TGTGCTAGTGGTCTTAGGGGGGGGAGGACTGAAGCTTTCTTT.

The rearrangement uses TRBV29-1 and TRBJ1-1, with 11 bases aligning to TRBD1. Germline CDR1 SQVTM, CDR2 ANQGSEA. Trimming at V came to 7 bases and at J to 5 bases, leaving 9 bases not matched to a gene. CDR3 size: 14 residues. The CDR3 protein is CSASDRGLGTEAFF. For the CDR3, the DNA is TGCAGCGCCTCGGACAGGGGGCTGGGAACTGAAGCTTTCTTT.

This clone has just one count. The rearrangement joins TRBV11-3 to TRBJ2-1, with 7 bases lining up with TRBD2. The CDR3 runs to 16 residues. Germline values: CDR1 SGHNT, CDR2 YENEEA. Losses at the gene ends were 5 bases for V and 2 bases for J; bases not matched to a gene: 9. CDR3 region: CASSQSTSAAYNEQFF. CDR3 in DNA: TGTGCCAGCAGCCAATCCACTAGCGCGGCCTACAATGAGCAGTTCTTC.

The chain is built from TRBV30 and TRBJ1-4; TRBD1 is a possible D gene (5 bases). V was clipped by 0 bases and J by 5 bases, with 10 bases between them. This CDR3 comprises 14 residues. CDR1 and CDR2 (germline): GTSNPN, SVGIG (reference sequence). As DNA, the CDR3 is TGTGCCTGGAGTGTTGGGGGACCGAATGAAAAACTGTTTTTT. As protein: CAWSVGGPNEKLFF.

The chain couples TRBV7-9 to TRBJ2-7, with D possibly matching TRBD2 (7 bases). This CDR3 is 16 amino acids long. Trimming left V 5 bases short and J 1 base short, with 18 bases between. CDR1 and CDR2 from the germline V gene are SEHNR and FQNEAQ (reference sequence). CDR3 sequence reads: CASSPKGGTPSYEQYF. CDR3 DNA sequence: TGTGCCAGCAGCCCTAAGGGGGGGACGCCGTCCTACGAGCAGTACTTC.

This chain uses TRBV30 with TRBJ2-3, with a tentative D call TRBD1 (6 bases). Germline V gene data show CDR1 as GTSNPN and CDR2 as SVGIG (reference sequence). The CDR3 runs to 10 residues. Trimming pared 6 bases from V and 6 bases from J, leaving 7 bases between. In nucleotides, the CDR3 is TGTGCCTGTGGACAGGATACGCAGTATTTT. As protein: CACGQDTQYF.

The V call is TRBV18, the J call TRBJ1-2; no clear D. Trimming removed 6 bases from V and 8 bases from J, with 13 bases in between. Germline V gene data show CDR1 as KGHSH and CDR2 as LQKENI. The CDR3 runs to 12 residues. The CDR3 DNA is TGTGCCAGCTCCAGTCCGGGATCCGGCTACACCTTC. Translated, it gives CASSSPGSGYTF.

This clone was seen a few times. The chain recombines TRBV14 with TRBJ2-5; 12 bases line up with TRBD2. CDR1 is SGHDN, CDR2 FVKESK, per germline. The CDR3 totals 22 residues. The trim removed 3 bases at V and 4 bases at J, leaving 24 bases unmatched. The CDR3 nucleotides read TGTGCCAGCAGCCACCGAAACGGGCGTGGGCAAGGACTAGCGGGAACTGGAGAGACCCAGTACTTC. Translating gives CASSHRNGRGQGLAGTGETQYF. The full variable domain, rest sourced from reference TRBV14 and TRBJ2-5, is EAGVTQFPSHSVIEKGQTVTLRCDPISGHDNLYWYRRVMGKEIKFLLHFVKESKQDESGMPNNRFLAERTGGTYSTLKVQPAELEDSGVYFCASSHRNGRGQGLAGTGETQYFGPGTRLLVL.

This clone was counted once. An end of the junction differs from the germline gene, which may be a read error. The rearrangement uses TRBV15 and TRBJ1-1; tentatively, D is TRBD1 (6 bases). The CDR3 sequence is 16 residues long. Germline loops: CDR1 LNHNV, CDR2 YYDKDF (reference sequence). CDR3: CATSRDTGTLNSEAFF. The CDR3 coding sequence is TGTGCCACCAGCAGAGATACCGGGACACTGAACTCTGAAGCTTTCTTT.

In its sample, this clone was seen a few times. The CDR3 nucleotides read TGTGCCAGCAGTGAACAGAACACTGAAGCTTTCTTT. This sequence encodes CASSEQNTEAFF. The chain carries TRBV2 and TRBJ1-1; the D is unclear. Germline CDR1 reads SNHLY; CDR2 reads FYNNEI. Trimming pared 2 bases from V and 1 base from J, leaving 2 bases between. The CDR3 is 12 amino acids.

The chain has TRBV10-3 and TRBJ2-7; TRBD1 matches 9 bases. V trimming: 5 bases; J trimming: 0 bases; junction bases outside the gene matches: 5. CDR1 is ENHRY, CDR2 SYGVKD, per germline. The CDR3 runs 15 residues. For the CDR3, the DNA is TGTGCCATCAGTTCCGGGACAGGGATCTCCTACGAGCAGTACTTC. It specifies CAISSGTGISYEQYF.

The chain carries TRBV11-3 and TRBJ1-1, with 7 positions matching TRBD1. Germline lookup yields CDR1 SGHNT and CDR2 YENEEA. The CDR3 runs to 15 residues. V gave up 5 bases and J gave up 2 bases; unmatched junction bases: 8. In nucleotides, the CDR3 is TGTGCCAGCAGCCCCCGGGACAGATCTAACACTGAAGCTTTCTTT. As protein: CASSPRDRSNTEAFF.

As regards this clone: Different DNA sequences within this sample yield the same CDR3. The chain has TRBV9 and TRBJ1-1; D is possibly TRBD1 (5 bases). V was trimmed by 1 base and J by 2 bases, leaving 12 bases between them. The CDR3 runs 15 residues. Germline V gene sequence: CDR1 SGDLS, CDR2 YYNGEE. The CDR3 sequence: CASSVRGEANTEAFF. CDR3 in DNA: TGTGCCAGCAGCGTACGGGGCGAGGCTAACACTGAAGCTTTCTTT. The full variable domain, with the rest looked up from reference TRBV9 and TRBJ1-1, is DSGVTQTPKHLITATGQRVTLRCSPRSGDLSVYWYQQSLDQGLQFLIQYYNGEERAKGNILERFSAQQFPDLHSELNLSSLELGDSALYFCASSVRGEANTEAFFGQGTRLTVV.

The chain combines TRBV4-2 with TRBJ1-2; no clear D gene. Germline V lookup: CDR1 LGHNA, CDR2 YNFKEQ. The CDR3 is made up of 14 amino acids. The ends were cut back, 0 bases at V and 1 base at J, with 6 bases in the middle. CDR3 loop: CASSQDIVNYGYTF. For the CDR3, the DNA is TGTGCCAGCAGCCAAGATATCGTTAACTATGGCTACACCTTC.

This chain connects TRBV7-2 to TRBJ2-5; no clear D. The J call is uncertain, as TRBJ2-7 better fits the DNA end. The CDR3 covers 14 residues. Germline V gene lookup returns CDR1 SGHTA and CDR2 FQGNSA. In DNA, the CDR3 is TGTGCCAGCAGCTTACACAGAGGATCCTACGAGCAGTACTTC. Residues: CASSLHRGSYEQYF.

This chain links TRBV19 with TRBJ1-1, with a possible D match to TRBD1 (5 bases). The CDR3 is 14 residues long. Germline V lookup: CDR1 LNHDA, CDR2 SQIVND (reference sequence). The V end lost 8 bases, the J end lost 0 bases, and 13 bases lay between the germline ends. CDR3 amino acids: CASFRQGVNTEAFF. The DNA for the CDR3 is TGTGCCAGTTTTCGGCAGGGAGTGAACACTGAAGCTTTCTTT. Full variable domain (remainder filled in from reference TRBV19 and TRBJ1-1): DGGITQSPKYLFRKEGQNVTLSCEQNLNHDAMYWYRQDPGQGLRLIYYSQIVNDFQKGDIAEGYSVSREKKESFPLTVTSAQKNPTAFYLCASFRQGVNTEAFFGQGTRLTVV.

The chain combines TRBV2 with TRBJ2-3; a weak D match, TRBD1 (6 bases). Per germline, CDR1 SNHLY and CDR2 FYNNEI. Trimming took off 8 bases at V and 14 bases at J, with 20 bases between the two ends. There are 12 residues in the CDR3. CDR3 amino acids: CASQAWGRGLYF. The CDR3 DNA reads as TGTGCCAGCCAAGCCTGGGGCAGGGGTTTGTATTTT.

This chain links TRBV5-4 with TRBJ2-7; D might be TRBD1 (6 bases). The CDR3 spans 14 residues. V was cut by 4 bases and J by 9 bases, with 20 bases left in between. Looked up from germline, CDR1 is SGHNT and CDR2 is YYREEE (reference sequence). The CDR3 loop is CASSPGQRYHGQYF. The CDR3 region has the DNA TGTGCCAGCAGCCCGGGACAACGATACCACGGGCAGTACTTC.